These T cell receptor beta chains were read from a single sample in a study of T cell responses to AZD1222 COVID-19 vaccine. Method: immunoSEQ multiplex PCR; TCRdb's copy keeps in-frame clones and lacks some. The sample gives about 140,000 clones, about 90% of which show up once; roughly 3.5% is in the top ten. The source material was peripheral blood, sampled 28 days after the second AZD1222 dose. The receptors derive from an adult who received the AZD1222 COVID-19 vaccine. Both conserved end residues are part of each CDR3. The order of the fields is V gene, D gene, J gene, clone size, CDR3 protein, CDR3 DNA. The D gene is left open where the match is weak. Where a row states a size, it is once, few, many or the class of an expanded clone; other rows omit it.

TRBV18	-	TRBJ2-7	few	CASSPRSGGRYEQYF	TGTGCCAGCTCACCACGCTCTGGGGGCAGGTACGAGCAGTACTTC
TRBV9	-	TRBJ2-5	few	CASSVEGTVSKTQYF	TGTGCCAGCAGCGTTGAAGGGACGGTGTCGAAGACCCAGTACTTC
TRBV4-3	-	TRBJ1-3	-	CASSQDARGHSGNTIYF	TGCGCCAGCAGCCAAGATGCCAGGGGCCACTCTGGAAACACCATATATTTT
TRBV27	-	TRBJ1-3	-	CASSARQVRGNTIYF	TGTGCCAGCAGTGCGCGACAGGTTCGGGGAAACACCATATATTTT
TRBV12-3/TRBV12-4	TRBD1	TRBJ1-1	-	CASTRDRVSEAFF	TGTGCCAGCACCCGAGACAGGGTTAGTGAAGCTTTCTTT
TRBV6-5	TRBD1	TRBJ1-5	few	CASSPDRDSNQPQHF	TGTGCCAGCAGTCCCGACAGGGATAGCAATCAGCCCCAGCATTTT
TRBV30	-	TRBJ1-2	-	CAWGTTNYGYTF	TGTGCCTGGGGGACAACTAACTATGGCTACACCTTC
TRBV9	-	TRBJ1-3	-	CASSVVGAGNTIYF	TGTGCCAGCAGCGTAGTTGGGGCTGGAAACACCATATATTTT
TRBV5-5	-	TRBJ2-5	once	CASSSLITATLETQYF	TGTGCCAGCAGCTCACTGATTACAGCAACCCTCGAGACCCAGTACTTC
TRBV5-6	-	TRBJ1-2	-	CASSSQGISGYTF	TGTGCCAGCAGCTCACAGGGTATAAGTGGCTACACCTTC
TRBV6-1	-	TRBJ2-3	-	CASSEASRGSTDTQYF	TGTGCCAGCAGTGAAGCTAGCCGAGGGAGCACAGATACGCAGTATTTT
TRBV5-1	TRBD1	TRBJ2-5	-	CASSTGGQETQYF	TGCGCCAGCAGCACAGGGGGTCAAGAGACCCAGTACTTC
TRBV27	TRBD1	TRBJ1-6	few	CASSRTGTGFNSPLHF	TGTGCCAGCAGCCGGACCGGGACAGGGTTTAATTCACCCCTCCACTTT
TRBV7-9	-	TRBJ2-7	once	CASSLGQGTIYEQYF	TGTGCCAGCAGCTTAGGCCAGGGGACTATATACGAGCAGTACTTC
TRBV7-9	-	TRBJ1-1	-	CASSTGEAFF	TGTGCCAGCTCGACAGGAGAAGCTTTCTTT
TRBV14	-	TRBJ1-1	-	CASSQGARTTEAFF	TGTGCCAGCAGCCAAGGGGCCAGAACCACTGAAGCTTTCTTT
TRBV19	-	TRBJ2-2	-	CASSIRTKRDAGELFF	TGTGCCAGTAGTATTCGAACGAAGAGGGACGCCGGGGAGCTGTTTTTT
TRBV7-2	-	TRBJ2-1	-	CASSLGPGRRMVDEQFF	TGTGCCAGCAGCTTAGGCCCGGGACGCCGGATGGTCGATGAGCAGTTCTTC
TRBV9	-	TRBJ2-2	-	CASSVVASGELFF	TGTGCCAGCAGCGTAGTAGCTTCCGGGGAGCTGTTTTTT
TRBV28	-	TRBJ1-2	-	CASSLQGREYGYTF	TGTGCCAGCAGTTTACAGGGTCGGGAGTATGGCTACACCTTC
TRBV14	-	TRBJ1-2	-	CASSPGTNYGYTF	TGTGCCAGCAGCCCCGGGACAAACTATGGCTACACCTTC
TRBV7-9	-	TRBJ1-2	-	CASSRVGILYGYTF	TGTGCCAGCAGCAGAGTGGGCATACTCTATGGCTACACCTTC
TRBV28	TRBD1	TRBJ1-1	-	CASILQGGTEAFF	TGTGCCAGCATCCTTCAGGGGGGGACTGAAGCTTTCTTT
TRBV28	-	TRBJ2-7	-	CASSWPGSYEQYF	TGTGCCAGCAGTTGGCCGGGTTCCTACGAGCAGTACTTC
TRBV28	-	TRBJ1-2	-	CASSLSGASGYTF	TGTGCCAGCAGTTTATCGGGGGCCAGTGGCTACACCTTC
TRBV19	TRBD1	TRBJ1-5	-	CASSIGGGAVPQHF	TGTGCCAGTAGTATCGGAGGGGGCGCTGTCCCCCAGCATTTT
TRBV20-1	-	TRBJ1-1	-	CSASYTEAFF	TGCAGTGCTTCTTACACTGAAGCTTTCTTT
TRBV19	-	TRBJ2-1	-	CATQWGNSYNEQFF	TGTGCCACCCAATGGGGGAACTCCTACAATGAGCAGTTCTTC
TRBV3-1/TRBV3-2	-	TRBJ1-5	-	CASSPYSNQPQHF	TGTGCCAGCAGTCCCTATAGCAATCAGCCCCAGCATTTT
TRBV11-2	-	TRBJ1-2	-	CASSQAGTAPVGYTF	TGTGCCAGCAGCCAAGCCGGGACGGCGCCCGTTGGCTACACCTTC
TRBV5-4	TRBD2	TRBJ2-5	-	CASSFRLAGEETQYF	TGTGCCAGCAGCTTCCGGCTAGCGGGAGAAGAGACCCAGTACTTC
TRBV20-1	-	TRBJ1-1	-	CSASGKRGYEAFF	TGCAGTGCTAGTGGGAAACGGGGGTACGAAGCTTTCTTT
TRBV27	TRBD1	TRBJ2-7	-	CASSLGRGSEQYF	TGTGCCAGCAGCCTGGGCAGGGGGAGCGAGCAGTACTTC
TRBV20-1	-	TRBJ2-5	-	CSASREETQYF	TGCAGTGCTAGCAGGGAAGAGACCCAGTACTTC
TRBV19	-	TRBJ1-4	-	CASSMGGNEKLFF	TGTGCCAGTAGTATGGGAGGGAATGAAAAACTGTTTTTT
TRBV5-4	TRBD1	TRBJ2-7	-	CASSATGADYEQYF	TGTGCCAGCAGCGCGACAGGGGCGGACTACGAGCAGTACTTC
TRBV2	TRBD1	TRBJ1-2	-	CASSGVGDRGRGGYTF	TGTGCCAGCAGTGGGGTTGGGGACAGGGGGCGTGGTGGCTACACCTTC
TRBV6-2/TRBV6-3	TRBD1	TRBJ2-7	-	CASSLQGAWSYEQYF	TGTGCCAGCAGTCTTCAGGGGGCTTGGTCCTACGAGCAGTACTTC
TRBV19	-	TRBJ1-2	-	CASSGPRAGYTF	TGTGCCAGTAGTGGACCGAGGGCCGGCTACACCTTC